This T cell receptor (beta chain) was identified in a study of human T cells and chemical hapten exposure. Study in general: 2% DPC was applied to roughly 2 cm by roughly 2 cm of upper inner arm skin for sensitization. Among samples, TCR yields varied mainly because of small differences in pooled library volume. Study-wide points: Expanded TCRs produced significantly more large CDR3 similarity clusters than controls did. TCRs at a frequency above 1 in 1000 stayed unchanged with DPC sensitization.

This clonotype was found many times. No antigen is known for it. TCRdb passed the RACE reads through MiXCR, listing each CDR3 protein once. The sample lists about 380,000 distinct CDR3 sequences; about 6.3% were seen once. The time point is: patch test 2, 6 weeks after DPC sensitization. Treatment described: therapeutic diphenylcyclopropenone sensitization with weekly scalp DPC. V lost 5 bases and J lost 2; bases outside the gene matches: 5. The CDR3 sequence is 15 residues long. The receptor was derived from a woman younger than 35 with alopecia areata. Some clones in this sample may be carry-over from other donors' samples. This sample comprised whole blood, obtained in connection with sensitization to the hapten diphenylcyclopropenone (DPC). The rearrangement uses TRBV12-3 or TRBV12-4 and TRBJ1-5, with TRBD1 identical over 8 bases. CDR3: CASSAQTGGNQPQHF. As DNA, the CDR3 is TGTGCCAGCAGTGCCCAGACAGGGGGCAATCAGCCCCAGCATTTT.